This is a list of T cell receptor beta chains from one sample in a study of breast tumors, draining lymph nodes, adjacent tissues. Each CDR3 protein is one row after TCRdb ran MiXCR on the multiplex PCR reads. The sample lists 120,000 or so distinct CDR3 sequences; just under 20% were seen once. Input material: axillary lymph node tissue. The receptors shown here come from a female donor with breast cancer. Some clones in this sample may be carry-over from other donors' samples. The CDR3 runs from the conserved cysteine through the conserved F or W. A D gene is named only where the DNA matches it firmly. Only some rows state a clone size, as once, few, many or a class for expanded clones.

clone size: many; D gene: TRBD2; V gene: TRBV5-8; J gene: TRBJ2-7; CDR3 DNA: TGTGCCAGCAGCGAGCAGGCTAGCGGCACCTACGAGCAGTACTTC; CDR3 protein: CASSEQASGTYEQYF
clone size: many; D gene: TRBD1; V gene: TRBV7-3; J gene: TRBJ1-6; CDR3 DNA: TGTGCCAGCAGCTTGGACAGGGCTTCTAATTCACCCCTCCACTTT; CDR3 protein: CASSLDRASNSPLHF
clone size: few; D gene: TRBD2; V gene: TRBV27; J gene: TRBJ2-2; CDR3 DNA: TGTGCCAGCAGTCCCCTGGGGGTGGGAGGGCCGGGCACCGGGGAGCTGTTTTTT; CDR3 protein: CASSPLGVGGPGTGELFF
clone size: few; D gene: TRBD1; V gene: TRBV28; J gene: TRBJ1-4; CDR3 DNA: TGTGCCAGCACCAACCAACAGGGGAGAAATGAAAAACTGTTTTTT; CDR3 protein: CASTNQQGRNEKLFF
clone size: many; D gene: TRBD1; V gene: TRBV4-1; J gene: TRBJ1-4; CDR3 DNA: TGCGCCAGCAGCCCGATACGACAGGGTGTAAAACTGTTTTTT; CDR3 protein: CASSPIRQGVKLFF
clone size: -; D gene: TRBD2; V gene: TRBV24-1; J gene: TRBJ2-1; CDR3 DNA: TGTGCCACCAGTGATGAAGGGACTAGCTTCTCCTACAATGAGCAGTTCTTC; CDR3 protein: CATSDEGTSFSYNEQFF
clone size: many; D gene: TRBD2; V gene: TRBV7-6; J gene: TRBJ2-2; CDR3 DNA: TGTGCCAGCACCCTTAGACGCGGGGGTAGCGGGGCCGGGGAGCTGTTTTTT; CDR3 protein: CASTLRRGGSGAGELFF
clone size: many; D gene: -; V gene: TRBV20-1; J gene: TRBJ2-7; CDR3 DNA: TGCAGTGCTAGAGTCTGGGACACCTCCTACGAGCAGTACTTC; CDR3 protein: CSARVWDTSYEQYF
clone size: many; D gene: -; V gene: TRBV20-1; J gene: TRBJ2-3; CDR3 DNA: TGCAGTGCTAGAGATGACGAAGATACGCAGTATTTT; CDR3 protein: CSARDDEDTQYF
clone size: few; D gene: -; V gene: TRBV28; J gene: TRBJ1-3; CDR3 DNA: TGTGCCAGCAGTTTGACTCTTGGAGGCTCTGGAAACACCATATATTTT; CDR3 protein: CASSLTLGGSGNTIYF
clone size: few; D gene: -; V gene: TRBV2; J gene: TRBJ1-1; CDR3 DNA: TGTGCCACCAACAGGGACGATTTGGGTGAAGCTTTCTTT; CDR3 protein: CATNRDDLGEAFF
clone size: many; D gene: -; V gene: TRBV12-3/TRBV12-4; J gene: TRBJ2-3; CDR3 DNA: TGTGCCAGCAGTTGGGAAACCGGCACAGATACGCAGTATTTT; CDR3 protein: CASSWETGTDTQYF
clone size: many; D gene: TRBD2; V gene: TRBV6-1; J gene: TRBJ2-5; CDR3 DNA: TGTGCCAGCAGATGGACTAGCGGGAGCGAGACCCAGTACTTC; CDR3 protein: CASRWTSGSETQYF
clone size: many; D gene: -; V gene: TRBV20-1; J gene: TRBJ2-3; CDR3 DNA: TGCAGTGCTAGAGAGCCCAGTCACCAGAAGAATACGCAGTATTTT; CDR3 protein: CSAREPSHQKNTQYF
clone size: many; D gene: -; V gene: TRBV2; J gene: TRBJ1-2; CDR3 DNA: TGTGCCAGCAGTGACTGGGGGTCGGATGGCTACACCTTC; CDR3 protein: CASSDWGSDGYTF
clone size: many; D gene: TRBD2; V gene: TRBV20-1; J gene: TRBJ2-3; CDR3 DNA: TGCAGTGCTAAAGTAACTAGCGCTAGCACAGATACGCAGTATTTT; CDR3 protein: CSAKVTSASTDTQYF
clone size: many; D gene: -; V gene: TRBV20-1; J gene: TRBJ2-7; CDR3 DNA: TGCAGTGCTAACGAGGGCGGATACTACGAGCAGTACTTC; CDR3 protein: CSANEGGYYEQYF
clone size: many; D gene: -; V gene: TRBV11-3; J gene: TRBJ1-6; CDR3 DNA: TGTGCCAGCAGCTTAGATCCGTCCGGTTCACCCCTCCACTTT; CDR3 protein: CASSLDPSGSPLHF
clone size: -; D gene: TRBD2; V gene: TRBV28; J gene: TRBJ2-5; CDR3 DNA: TGTGCCAGCAGTTCCCGCCGGGGGGAGGGTTGGGAGACCCAGTACTTC; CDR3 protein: CASSSRRGEGWETQYF
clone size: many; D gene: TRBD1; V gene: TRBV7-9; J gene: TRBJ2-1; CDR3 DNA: TGTGCCAGCAGCCTAGTCCCAGGACAGGGAAAATCTACCGGCTCCTACAATGAGCAGTTCTTC; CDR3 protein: CASSLVPGQGKSTGSYNEQFF
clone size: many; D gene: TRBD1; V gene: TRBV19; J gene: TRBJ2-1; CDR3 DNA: TGTGCCAGTAGTATAGGGGGGACAGGGACCGTGGGTAATGAGCAGTTCTTC; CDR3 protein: CASSIGGTGTVGNEQFF
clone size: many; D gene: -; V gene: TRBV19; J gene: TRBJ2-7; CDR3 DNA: TGTGCCAGTAGCTCATACGGCGGGGTGTACGAGCAGTACTTC; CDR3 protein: CASSSYGGVYEQYF
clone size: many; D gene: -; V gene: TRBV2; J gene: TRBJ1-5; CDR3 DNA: TGTGCCAGTGTCGGGCAGCAGGAACAGCCCCAGCATTTT; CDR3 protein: CASVGQQEQPQHF
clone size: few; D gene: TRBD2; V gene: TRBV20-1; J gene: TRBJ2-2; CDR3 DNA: TGCAGTGCTAGCCGGGGGGGCAACACCGGGGAGCTGTTTTTT; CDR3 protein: CSASRGGNTGELFF
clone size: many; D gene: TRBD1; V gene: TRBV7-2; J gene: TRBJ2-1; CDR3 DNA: TGTGCCAGCAGCTTGTGGGACAGGGGGCAGGGTGAGCAGTTCTTC; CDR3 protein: CASSLWDRGQGEQFF
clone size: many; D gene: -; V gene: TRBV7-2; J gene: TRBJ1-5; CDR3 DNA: TGTGCCAGCAGCCTCCCAAATCAGCCCCAGCATTTT; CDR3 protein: CASSLPNQPQHF
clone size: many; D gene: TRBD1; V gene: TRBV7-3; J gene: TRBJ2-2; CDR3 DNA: TGTGCCAGCAGACGACAGGGGGCCACCGGGGAGCTGTTTTTT; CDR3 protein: CASRRQGATGELFF
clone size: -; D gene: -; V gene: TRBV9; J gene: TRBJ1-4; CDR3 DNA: TGTGCCAGCAGCGTCGGGTCCTCATCAACTAATGAAAAACTGTTTTTT; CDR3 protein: CASSVGSSSTNEKLFF
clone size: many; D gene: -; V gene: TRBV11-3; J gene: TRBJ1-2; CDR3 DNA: TGTGCCAGCAGCGGGACCGACAGCCACCTATCTATCACCTTC; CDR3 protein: CASSGTDSHLSITF
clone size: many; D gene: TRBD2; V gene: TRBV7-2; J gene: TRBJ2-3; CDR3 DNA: TGTGCCAGCAGCACAGTGACTAGCGGGATAGTGGCAGATACGCAGTATTTT; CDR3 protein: CASSTVTSGIVADTQYF
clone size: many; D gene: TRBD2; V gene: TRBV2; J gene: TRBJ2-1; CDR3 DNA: TGTGCCAGCAACGGCGGGGGGGCGAGGGATGAGCAGTTCTTC; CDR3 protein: CASNGGGARDEQFF
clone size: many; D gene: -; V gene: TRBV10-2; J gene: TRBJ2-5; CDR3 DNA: TGCGCCAGCAGTGATTGGGAAGCGGCCCACCCAGGGACCCAGTACTTC; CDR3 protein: CASSDWEAAHPGTQYF
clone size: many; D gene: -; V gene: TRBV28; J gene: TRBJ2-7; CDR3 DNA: TGTGCCAGCACTACCGGCCCCCGGGGCTACGAGCAGTACTTC; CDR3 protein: CASTTGPRGYEQYF
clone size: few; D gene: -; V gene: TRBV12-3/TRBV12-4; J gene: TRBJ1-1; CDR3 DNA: TGTGCCAGCAGTTTAAGCGGGACATCGAACACTGAAGCTTTCTTT; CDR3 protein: CASSLSGTSNTEAFF